Below, 18 T cell receptor beta chains from the same sample are listed, as sequenced in a study of blood T cell repertoires in COVID-19. Data came from immunoSEQ multiplex PCR; TCRdb stores just in-frame clones and leaves some out. The sample holds 75,000 to 95,000 clones, 70% to 90% seen once. The sequenced material came from peripheral blood. These receptors came from a woman aged 80 or older with acute or convalescent COVID-19.

The V gene is TRBV27, the J gene TRBJ2-1; 8 bases match TRBD2. Trimming took 5 bases from V and 2 from J; bases not matched to a gene: 8. The CDR3 spans 16 residues. CDR1 and CDR2 from the germline V gene are MNHEY and SMNVEV (reference sequence). In DNA, the CDR3 is TGTGCCAGCAGTCAAAAGGGGACTAGTGCCTACAATGAGCAGTTCTTC. Protein sequence: CASSQKGTSAYNEQFF.

The gene calls are TRBV4-2 and TRBJ1-2; 9 bases agree with TRBD1. J was trimmed by 2 bases and V by 1 base; bases with no gene match: 2. In germline, CDR1 is LGHNA, CDR2 YNFKEQ. The CDR3 has 15 residues. CDR3 DNA: TGTGCCAGCAGCCAAGGTGGACAGGGGAACTATGGCTACACCTTC. It yields the protein CASSQGGQGNYGYTF.

In this sample, this clone turned up once. The chain is built from TRBV18 and TRBJ2-3, with 9 bases that match TRBD1. Germline CDR1 and CDR2: KGHSH and LQKENI. The CDR3 consists of 16 residues. V dropped 1 base and J dropped 4; count of bases not matched to a gene: 6. The CDR3 DNA is TGTGCCAGCTCACCACGATCACAGGGGGCCGCAGATACGCAGTATTTT. It encodes CASSPRSQGAADTQYF. Drawing the rest from reference TRBV18 and TRBJ2-3, the complete variable domain is NAGVMQNPRHLVRRRGQEARLRCSPMKGHSHVYWYRQLPEEGLKFMVYLQKENIIDESGMPKERFSAEFPKEGPSILRIQQVVRGDSAAYFCASSPRSQGAADTQYFGPGTRLTVL.

J is TRBJ1-6 and V is TRBV7-2; 7 bases are shared with TRBD1. The V segment lost 2 bases and the J segment 10 bases; nucleotides outside the gene matches: 5. The CDR3 consists of 14 residues. The germline gives CDR1 SGHTA, CDR2 FQGNSA. CDR3 sequence reads: CASSLTGVGSPLHF. CDR3 nucleotide sequence: TGTGCCAGCAGCTTAACAGGGGTAGGATCACCCCTCCACTTT. Combining the CDR3 with reference TRBV7-2 and TRBJ1-6 gives the whole variable domain GAGVSQSPSNKVTEKGKDVELRCDPISGHTALYWYRQSLGQGLEFLIYFQGNSAPDKSGLPSDRFSAERTGGSVSTLTIQRTQQEDSAVYLCASSLTGVGSPLHFGNGTRLTVT.

The chain employs TRBV6-5 and TRBJ2-1, with TRBD2 matching 12 bases. V was clipped by 7 bases and J by 6 bases; unmatched bases: 4. The CDR3 extends over 14 amino acids. Germline CDR1 MNHEY, CDR2 SVGAGI. The CDR3 reads CASNKGLAGNEQFF. The CDR3 region has the DNA TGTGCCAGCAATAAGGGACTAGCGGGCAATGAGCAGTTCTTC.

The V call is TRBV2, the J call TRBJ1-2, with a tentative D call TRBD1 (5 bases). Germline V gene lookup returns CDR1 SNHLY and CDR2 FYNNEI. This CDR3 region has 12 residues. Trimming shortened V by 7 bases and J by 3 bases, and 9 bases separated the two germline ends. The CDR3 here is CASNQGDYGYTF. For the CDR3, the DNA is TGTGCCAGCAATCAGGGTGACTATGGCTACACCTTC.

The rearrangement uses TRBV7-2 and TRBJ2-7; the D gene is possibly TRBD2 (5 bases). CDR1 is SGHTA and CDR2 is FQGNSA in the germline V gene. Trimming removed 5 bases at V and 3 bases at J, with 14 bases between. This CDR3 has 14 amino acids. The CDR3 loop reads CASSPTFGVYEQYF. DNA for the CDR3: TGTGCCAGCAGCCCAACCTTCGGGGTCTACGAGCAGTACTTC. Drawing the rest from reference TRBV7-2 and TRBJ2-7, the complete variable domain is GAGVSQSPSNKVTEKGKDVELRCDPISGHTALYWYRQSLGQGLEFLIYFQGNSAPDKSGLPSDRFSAERTGGSVSTLTIQRTQQEDSAVYLCASSPTFGVYEQYFGPGTRLTVT.

The chain combines TRBV7-2 with TRBJ2-1, with a possible D match to TRBD1 (6 bases). Deletions cut 5 bases from V and 0 bases from J, with 11 bases between. The CDR3 length is 15 residues. Germline CDR1 reads SGHTA; CDR2 reads FQGNSA. The CDR3 sequence is CASSRDMSSYNEQFF. The CDR3 DNA reads TGTGCCAGCAGCCGGGACATGAGCTCCTACAATGAGCAGTTCTTC.

This clone counts as medium-sized. This sequence joins TRBV6-6 and TRBJ2-7; a possible D gene is TRBD1 (6 bases). The germline CDR1 and CDR2 sequences are MNHNY and SVGAGI (reference sequence). V lost 5 bases, J lost 5 bases, and 19 bases lay in between. CDR3 length: 15 residues. The CDR3 region has the DNA TGTGCCAGCAGTAAAGTCGACAGGCGATTCCACGAGCAGTACTTC. Amino acids: CASSKVDRRFHEQYF.

The chain recombines TRBV6-5 with TRBJ2-1; 11 bases line up with TRBD2. The CDR3 contains 15 residues. CDR1 is MNHEY, CDR2 SVGAGI, per germline. Trimming cost V 8 bases and J 4 bases; bases outside gene matches: 7. CDR3 protein: CASLLAGAIYNEQFF. The CDR3 region has the DNA TGTGCCAGCTTACTAGCGGGGGCGATATACAATGAGCAGTTCTTC.

The J gene is TRBJ2-1, the V gene TRBV19; the match to TRBD2 covers 11 bases. This CDR3 has 17 residues. The junction had 8 bases not matched to a gene; V was cut back by 3 bases and J by 4 bases. From germline, CDR1 is LNHDA and CDR2 SQIVND (reference sequence). The CDR3 nucleotides read TGTGCCAGTAGTATTAGTAGCGGGAGGGCCGGATACAATGAGCAGTTCTTC. Protein: CASSISSGRAGYNEQFF.

This clone has just a few counts. This chain joins TRBV7-2 and TRBJ2-7, with 9 bases that match TRBD2. Germline values: CDR1 SGHTA, CDR2 FQGNSA. Trimming cost V 5 bases and J 3 bases; bases outside gene matches: 8. The CDR3 is 15 amino acids. CDR3 sequence reads: CASSQGLAPSYEQYF. CDR3 in DNA: TGTGCCAGCAGCCAAGGACTAGCGCCGAGCTACGAGCAGTACTTC. The whole variable domain, filled in from reference TRBV7-2 and TRBJ2-7, reads GAGVSQSPSNKVTEKGKDVELRCDPISGHTALYWYRQSLGQGLEFLIYFQGNSAPDKSGLPSDRFSAERTGGSVSTLTIQRTQQEDSAVYLCASSQGLAPSYEQYFGPGTRLTVT.

The rearrangement joins TRBV6-6 to TRBJ2-5; 7 bases fit TRBD2. Trimming took 6 bases from V and 2 from J; bases not matched to a gene: 6. CDR3 length: 14 amino acids. Germline V gene sequence: CDR1 MNHNY, CDR2 SVGAGI (reference sequence). CDR3 nucleotides: TGTGCCAGCAGCTTCACTAGCGTACAAGAGACCCAGTACTTC. Translation: CASSFTSVQETQYF.

The rearrangement links TRBV2 to TRBJ1-4; unclear D gene. Germline V gene data show CDR1 as SNHLY and CDR2 as FYNNEI. V was pared by 7 bases and J by 8 bases, with 14 bases between. CDR3 length: 13 residues. The CDR3 DNA reads as TGTGCCAGCAATTGGATTGGGAGCGAAAAACTGTTTTTT. It yields the protein CASNWIGSEKLFF.

The chain links TRBV6-2 or TRBV6-3 to TRBJ1-2; 7 nucleotides align to TRBD1. The CDR3 totals 14 residues. Germline V gene sequence: CDR1 MNHEY, CDR2 SVGEGT. Losses at the gene ends were 6 bases for V and 4 bases for J; bases not matched to a gene: 8. The CDR3 reads CASSRQGDGYGYTF. DNA of the CDR3: TGTGCCAGCAGCCGACAGGGAGATGGCTATGGCTACACCTTC.

The genes are TRBV19 and TRBJ2-2, with 8 nucleotides matching TRBD2. Trimming cost V 6 bases and J 0 bases; bases outside gene matches: 9. This CDR3 spans 17 amino acids. Germline-derived CDR1 and CDR2 are LNHDA and SQIVND (reference sequence). The CDR3 reads CASSPDGGAANTGELFF. In DNA form, the CDR3 reads TGTGCCAGTAGCCCTGACGGGGGGGCTGCGAACACCGGGGAGCTGTTTTTT. The full variable domain, with the rest looked up from reference TRBV19 and TRBJ2-2, is DGGITQSPKYLFRKEGQNVTLSCEQNLNHDAMYWYRQDPGQGLRLIYYSQIVNDFQKGDIAEGYSVSREKKESFPLTVTSAQKNPTAFYLCASSPDGGAANTGELFFGEGSRLTVL.

In this sample, this clone turned up a few times. The V call is TRBV6-5, the J call TRBJ1-2, with 8 bases lining up with TRBD1. Germline V CDR1 and CDR2: MNHEY, SVGAGI. The ends lost 5 bases at V and 2 bases at J; junction bases unmatched: 4. CDR3 size: 14 residues. Written as DNA, the CDR3 is TGTGCCAGCAGTCATGGACAGGGAAACTATGGCTACACCTTC. It is translated as CASSHGQGNYGYTF.

V and J are TRBV6-5 and TRBJ1-4; D is unresolved. CDR1 is MNHEY, CDR2 SVGAGI, per germline. The CDR3 totals 15 residues. Between the trimmed V and J ends, which lost 7 bases and 1 base, there was a span of 13 bases. The CDR3 region has the DNA TGTGCCAGCACCACTTCTCGCGGAACTAATGAAAAACTGTTTTTT. This gives the protein CASTTSRGTNEKLFF.